This T cell receptor beta chain derives from a study of shared clonotypes between healthy human individuals. Comment on this clone: No antigen is known for it. This CDR3 is also generated by other DNA sequences in the sample.

The table came from immunoSEQ multiplex PCR; TCRdb's copy has only in-frame clones and leaves some out. The data show about 2.1 million clones, approximately 92% seen once. The CDR3 spans 13 residues. V shed 6 bases and J 2 bases; nucleotides not matched to a gene: 1. In germline, CDR1 is MNHEY, CDR2 SVGAGI. Naive CD8 cells lacked CD45RO, underwent positive selection for CCR7 and left out terminally differentiated effector memory CD45RA+ cells. General study points: Clonotypes shared by all four donors outscored non-shared clonotypes in generation probability.

This clonotype originated in a man aged 18 to 35 in good health. Some clones in this sample may be carry-over from other donors' samples. This sequence joins TRBV6-5 and TRBJ1-5; 7 nucleotides agree with TRBD1. Sequences were obtained from naive CD8+ T cells from PBMCs. CDR3 DNA: TGTGCCAGCAGCACAGGGGGCAATCAGCCCCAGCATTTT. It codes for CASSTGGNQPQHF.